These 11 T cell receptor beta chains were all obtained from the same sample, sequenced in a study of blood T cell repertoires in COVID-19. Clones were sequenced by immunoSEQ multiplex PCR, and TCRdb holds only the in-frame ones, with some missing. Found here are more than 150,000 clones, about four fifths of them singletons; the top ten hold 9.5% to 15%. Sequences were obtained from peripheral blood. The receptors were gathered from a woman of 80 years or more with COVID-19, enrolled during active disease.

The gene calls are TRBV13 and TRBJ2-3; 11 bases agree with TRBD1. There are 16 residues in the CDR3. V shed 4 bases, J shed 2 bases, and the junction held 5 bases outside the gene matches. Looked up from germline, CDR1 is PRHDT and CDR2 is FYEKMQ (reference sequence). The CDR3: CASSSRDRGSTDTQYF. DNA of the CDR3: TGTGCCAGCAGCTCCCGGGACAGGGGGTCCACAGATACGCAGTATTTT. Full variable domain (outside the CDR3, taken from reference TRBV13 and TRBJ2-3): AAGVIQSPRHLIKEKRETATLKCYPIPRHDTVYWYQQGPGQDPQFLISFYEKMQSDKGSIPDRFSAQQFSDYHSELNMSSLELGDSALYFCASSSRDRGSTDTQYFGPGTRLTVL.

This rearrangement joins TRBV7-6 to TRBJ1-1; TRBD1 agrees at 8 bases. Trimming took 5 bases from V and 0 from J; bases not matched to a gene: 5. The CDR3 length is 15 residues. CDR1 and CDR2 from the germline V gene are SGHVS and FNYEAQ. The CDR3 loop is CASSQGAGMNTEAFF. CDR3 sequence (DNA): TGTGCCAGCAGCCAGGGGGCGGGGATGAACACTGAAGCTTTCTTT.

The chain is built from TRBV7-6 and TRBJ2-2; no clear D. The CDR3 runs to 16 residues. Germline lookup yields CDR1 SGHVS and CDR2 FNYEAQ. Trimming left V 5 bases short and J 2 bases short, with 15 bases between. DNA for the CDR3: TGTGCCAGCAGCCCAAACGCAGGATTCAACACCGGGGAGCTGTTTTTT. This translates into CASSPNAGFNTGELFF. The full variable domain, with the rest looked up from reference TRBV7-6 and TRBJ2-2, is GAGVSQSPRYKVTKRGQDVALRCDPISGHVSLYWYRQALGQGPEFLTYFNYEAQQDKSGLPNDRFSAERPEGSISTLTIQRTEQRDSAMYRCASSPNAGFNTGELFFGEGSRLTVL.

As DNA, the CDR3 is TGCGCCAGCGGGACAGGAGATCAAGAGACCCAGTACTTC. Protein product: CASGTGDQETQYF. This chain uses TRBV5-1 with TRBJ2-5; 8 nucleotides match TRBD1. From germline, CDR1 is SGHRS and CDR2 YFSETQ. V lost 7 bases to trimming and J lost 2 bases; unmatched junction nucleotides: 4. This CDR3 contains 13 residues.

The chain uses TRBV7-9 and TRBJ2-6, with a possible D match to TRBD1 (5 bases). Trimming pared 0 bases from V and 2 bases from J, leaving 5 bases between. CDR1 and CDR2 (germline): SEHNR, FQNEAQ (reference sequence). The CDR3 is 15 amino acids. CDR3 amino acids: CASSLAGAGANVLTF. DNA of the CDR3: TGTGCCAGCAGCTTAGCAGGGGCTGGGGCCAACGTCCTGACTTTC.

This chain joins TRBV7-9 and TRBJ1-3; unclear D gene. The CDR3 consists of 11 residues. Germline CDR1 SEHNR, CDR2 FQNEAQ (reference sequence). Between the trimmed V and J ends, which lost 5 bases and 7 bases, there was a span of 6 bases. The CDR3 loop reads CASSPINTIYF. CDR3 DNA: TGTGCCAGCAGCCCAATTAACACCATATATTTT.

The CDR3 loop is CASSMGRGRPDTQYF. The CDR3 coding sequence is TGTGCCAGTAGTATGGGCCGGGGGAGACCAGATACGCAGTATTTT. V and J are TRBV19 and TRBJ2-3; D might be TRBD2 (6 bases). This CDR3 region has 15 residues. Germline loops: CDR1 LNHDA, CDR2 SQIVND (reference sequence). V dropped 3 bases and J dropped 4 bases, with 14 bases sitting between them.

In this sample, this clone turned up many times. This chain connects TRBV2 to TRBJ1-2, with 7 bases that match TRBD1. The length of the CDR3 is 15 residues. The V gene end was trimmed by 5 bases and the J gene end by 8 bases; junction bases not matched to a gene: 14. CDR1 is SNHLY, CDR2 FYNNEI, per germline. This CDR3 reads CASSPGTAGVGGYTF. CDR3 coding DNA: TGTGCCAGCAGTCCCGGGACAGCCGGTGTTGGGGGCTACACCTTC.

This clone was seen once. The chain joins TRBV19 to TRBJ1-5, with D perhaps matching TRBD1 (5 bases). V lost 1 base, J lost 10 bases, and 11 bases lay in between. Germline V gene sequence: CDR1 LNHDA, CDR2 SQIVND (reference sequence). The CDR3 extends over 13 amino acids. The CDR3 region has the DNA TGTGCCAGTAGTATAGTAGGGCAGGGACCCCAGCATTTT. This sequence encodes CASSIVGQGPQHF.

The chain joins TRBV24-1 to TRBJ1-5, with D tentatively TRBD1 (6 bases). The V and J ends lost 3 bases and 5 bases respectively, with 10 bases between them. The CDR3 sequence is 14 residues long. The germline CDR1 and CDR2 sequences are KGHDR and SFDVKD. CDR3 in amino acids: CATSDVDSYQPQHF. CDR3 nucleotides: TGTGCCACCAGTGATGTGGACAGTTATCAGCCCCAGCATTTT.

This clone occurred a few times. This chain joins TRBV5-5 and TRBJ2-7; 9 bases match TRBD1. J gave up 0 bases and V 4 bases, and 11 bases lay outside the gene matches. The CDR3 sequence is 17 residues long. CDR1 SGHKS and CDR2 YYEKEE come from the germline V gene (reference sequence). The CDR3 DNA reads TGTGCCAGCAGCCCGGGACAGGGACCCTGGATCTCCTACGAGCAGTACTTC. Its translation: CASSPGQGPWISYEQYF.